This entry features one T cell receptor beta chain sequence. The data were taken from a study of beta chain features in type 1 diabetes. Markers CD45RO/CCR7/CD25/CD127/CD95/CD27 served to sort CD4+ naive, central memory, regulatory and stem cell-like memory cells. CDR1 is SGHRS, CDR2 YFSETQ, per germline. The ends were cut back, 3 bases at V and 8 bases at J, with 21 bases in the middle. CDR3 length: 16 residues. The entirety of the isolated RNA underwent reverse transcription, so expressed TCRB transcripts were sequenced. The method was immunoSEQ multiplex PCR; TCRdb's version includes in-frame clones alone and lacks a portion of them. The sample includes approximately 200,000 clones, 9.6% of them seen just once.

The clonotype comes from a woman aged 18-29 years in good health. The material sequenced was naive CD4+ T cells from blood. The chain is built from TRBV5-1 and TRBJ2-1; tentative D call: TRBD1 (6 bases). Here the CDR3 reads CASSWGHRVPSYEQFF. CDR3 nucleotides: TGCGCCAGCAGCTGGGGCCACAGGGTACCGTCGTATGAGCAGTTCTTC. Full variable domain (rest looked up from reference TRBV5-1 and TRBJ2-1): KAGVTQTPRYLIKTRGQQVTLSCSPISGHRSVSWYQQTPGQGLQFLFEYFSETQRNKGNFPGRFSGRQFSNSRSEMNVSTLELGDSALYLCASSWGHRVPSYEQFFGPGTRLTVL.